This is a list of T cell receptor beta chains from one sample in a study of vaccination and CD4 T cells after COVID-19. For these TCRs, the target antigens are not known. TCRdb recomputed calls from the PCR reads with MiXCR, one row per CDR3 protein. The sample has 5,500 to 8,000 distinct CDR3 sequences; roughly three quarters are singletons. Sequencing was performed on CD4+ T cells from blood, cultured in vitro. The receptor set was obtained from a human donor who had recovered from COVID-19. Each CDR3 is given with its conserved first and last residue. Each record gives: D gene, J gene, V gene, clone size, CDR3 protein, CDR3 DNA. A D gene is named only where the DNA matches it firmly. Size is omitted from some rows. Given values are once, few, many or a class for expanded clones.

TRBD1	TRBJ1-1	TRBV27	few	CASSSLGRGRGNTEAFF	TGTGCCAGCAGCTCTCTTGGGAGGGGGCGCGGGAACACTGAAGCTTTCTTT
TRBD2	TRBJ2-1	TRBV6-2/TRBV6-3	-	CASSPRGTSGRGWGEQFF	TGTGCCAGCAGCCCTAGAGGGACTAGCGGGAGAGGTTGGGGGGAGCAGTTCTTC
-	TRBJ2-7	TRBV29-1	few	CSAQGLYYEQYF	TGCAGCGCCCAGGGTTTGTACTACGAGCAGTACTTC
TRBD1	TRBJ1-1	TRBV27	-	CASSDRDGTEAFF	TGTGCCAGCAGTGACAGGGATGGCACTGAAGCTTTCTTT
-	TRBJ2-1	TRBV7-2	-	CASNGPGDNEQFF	TGTGCCAGCAACGGGCCGGGTGACAATGAGCAGTTCTTC
-	TRBJ2-5	TRBV6-1	once	CASSMWRQAYQETQYF	TGTGCCAGCAGTATGTGGAGACAGGCGTACCAAGAGACCCAGTACTTC
-	TRBJ1-3	TRBV28	-	CASSFFSSGNTIYF	TGTGCCAGCAGTTTCTTTAGCTCTGGAAACACCATATATTTT
-	TRBJ1-1	TRBV6-1	-	CASSEQGLNTEAFF	TGTGCCAGCAGTGAACAGGGGCTGAACACTGAAGCTTTCTTT
TRBD1	TRBJ1-2	TRBV7-6	-	CASRFPAGTGGFSGGYTF	TGTGCCAGCAGATTTCCAGCCGGGACAGGGGGCTTTTCTGGTGGCTACACCTTC
-	TRBJ1-1	TRBV6-1	-	CASLLGTEAFF	TGTGCCAGCCTCTTGGGCACTGAAGCTTTCTTT
-	TRBJ1-4	TRBV20-1	-	CSARDPRGRDEKLFF	TGCAGTGCTAGAGATCCCAGGGGCCGAGATGAAAAACTGTTTTTT
-	TRBJ1-2	TRBV20-1	-	CSAPRRREGYGYTF	TGCAGTGCCCCAAGGCGTAGGGAGGGCTATGGCTACACCTTC
TRBD1	TRBJ1-5	TRBV19	once	CASSTRDSPSPQHF	TGTGCCAGTAGTACCCGGGACAGCCCCTCGCCCCAGCATTTT
TRBD1	TRBJ1-2	TRBV28	few	CASSPGQASYGYTF	TGTGCCAGCAGTCCGGGACAGGCGTCGTATGGCTACACCTTC
TRBD2	TRBJ2-3	TRBV29-1	-	CSAPGLVRSTDTQYF	TGCAGCGCCCCCGGACTAGTACGGAGCACAGATACGCAGTATTTT
-	TRBJ2-3	TRBV20-1	-	CSARDQQDTQYF	TGCAGTGCTAGAGATCAGCAAGATACGCAGTATTTT
-	TRBJ1-6	TRBV7-2	once	CASSHPLRKRVPLHF	TGTGCCAGCAGCCACCCGCTTAGGAAGCGGGTACCCCTCCACTTT
-	TRBJ1-5	TRBV7-8	-	CASSYRAKQPQHF	TGTGCCAGCAGCTACAGGGCCAAACAGCCCCAGCATTTT
-	TRBJ1-5	TRBV7-8	-	CASSLHDSSNQPQHF	TGTGCCAGCAGCCTTCACGACAGTAGCAATCAGCCCCAGCATTTT
TRBD1	TRBJ2-2	TRBV6-4	few	CASSEGQGDTGELFF	TGTGCCAGCAGTGAGGGACAGGGGGACACCGGGGAGCTGTTTTTT
-	TRBJ2-2	TRBV20-1	-	CSARKRRSTGELFF	TGCAGTGCAAGAAAGAGACGGAGCACCGGGGAGCTGTTTTTT
-	TRBJ2-7	TRBV7-2	-	CASSSRDSFRSVGTRGGYEQYF	TGTGCCAGCAGCTCACGGGACAGCTTTAGGTCGGTCGGGACTAGAGGGGGTTACGAGCAGTACTTC
-	TRBJ2-4	TRBV12-3/TRBV12-4	once	CASTPAGLAKNIQYF	TGTGCCAGCACCCCGGCAGGGTTGGCCAAAAACATTCAGTACTTC